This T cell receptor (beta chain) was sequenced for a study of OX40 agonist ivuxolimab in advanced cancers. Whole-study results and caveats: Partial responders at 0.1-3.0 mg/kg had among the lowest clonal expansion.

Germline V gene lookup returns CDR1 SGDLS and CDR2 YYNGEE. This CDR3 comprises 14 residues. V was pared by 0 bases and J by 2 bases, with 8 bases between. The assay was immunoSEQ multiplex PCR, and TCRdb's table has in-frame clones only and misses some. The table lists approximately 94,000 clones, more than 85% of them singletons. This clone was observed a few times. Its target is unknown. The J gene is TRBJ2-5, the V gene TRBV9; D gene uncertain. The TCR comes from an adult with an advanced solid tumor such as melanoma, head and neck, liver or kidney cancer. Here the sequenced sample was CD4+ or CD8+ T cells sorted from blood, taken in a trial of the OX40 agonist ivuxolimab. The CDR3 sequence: CASSVEPLQETQYF. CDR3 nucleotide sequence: TGTGCCAGCAGCGTAGAGCCTCTGCAAGAGACCCAGTACTTC.